Shown below are 9 T cell receptor beta chains from a single sample sequenced in a study of STAT5B mutations in CD4+ large granular lymphocyte leukemia. Using immunoSEQ multiplex PCR, the repertoire was profiled, and TCRdb retains in-frame clones only, with some absent. The sample records about 34,000 clones, over 60% being singletons. The sequenced sample was CD4+ T cells from blood buffy coats. The receptors were gathered from a human donor in good health.

The count of this clone is one. This sequence joins TRBV4-2 and TRBJ2-5; 11 bases fit TRBD2. J gave up 4 bases and V 0 bases, and 10 bases lay outside the gene matches. Germline V gene sequence: CDR1 LGHNA, CDR2 YNFKEQ. CDR3 size: 18 residues. The CDR3 coding sequence is TGTGCCAGCAGCCAAGACCTCACACTAGCGGGGGTTGGAGAGACCCAGTACTTC. Protein product: CASSQDLTLAGVGETQYF.

V and J are TRBV7-6 and TRBJ2-7; tentatively, D is TRBD1 (5 bases). V shed 2 bases and J shed 6 bases, with 17 bases lying between them. There are 15 residues in the CDR3. The germline V gene has CDR1 SGHVS and CDR2 FNYEAQ. The CDR3 is CASSLQGGLVGEQYF. The DNA for the CDR3 is TGTGCCAGCAGCTTACAGGGCGGTTTGGTCGGCGAGCAGTACTTC.

This clone was counted only a few times. This chain connects TRBV7-3 to TRBJ2-2; 8 nucleotides align to TRBD1. Germline CDR1 SGHTA, CDR2 FQGTGA. V lost 5 bases to trimming and J lost 4 bases; unmatched junction nucleotides: 9. The CDR3 runs to 16 residues. This chain's CDR3 is CASSQGQASGTGELFF. CDR3 DNA sequence: TGTGCCAGCAGCCAGGGACAGGCCTCGGGCACCGGGGAGCTGTTTTTT.

The V gene is TRBV29-1, the J gene TRBJ2-5; tentative D call: TRBD2 (6 bases). The CDR3 contains 10 residues. With 5 bases removed from V and 5 bases from J, the gap between germline ends came to 6 bases. Germline V CDR1 and CDR2: SQVTM, ANQGSEA. The CDR3 reads CSVRGETQYF. The CDR3 DNA reads as TGCAGCGTTCGGGGGGAGACCCAGTACTTC.

This clone was found once. The gene calls are TRBV18 and TRBJ2-7, with D unclear. V gave up 2 bases and J gave up 4 bases, with 9 bases separating them. In germline, CDR1 is KGHSH, CDR2 LQKENI. The CDR3 sequence is 13 residues long. The CDR3 loop reads CASSPILGYEQYF. The CDR3 region has the DNA TGTGCCAGCTCACCAATTTTAGGGTACGAGCAGTACTTC.

In its sample, this clone was seen a few times. As DNA, the CDR3 is TGTGCCAGTTCTAGGGAACGCGCGGGCAACTATGGCTACACCTTC. Translated: CASSRERAGNYGYTF. The chain links TRBV2 to TRBJ1-2; D uncertain. Germline lookup yields CDR1 SNHLY and CDR2 FYNNEI. V was trimmed by 9 bases and J by 2 bases, leaving 19 bases between them. This CDR3 has 15 residues.

The chain is built from TRBV11-3 and TRBJ2-1, with 9 bases fitting TRBD1. Losses at the gene ends were 3 bases for V and 6 bases for J; bases not matched to a gene: 9. The length of the CDR3 is 16 residues. From germline, CDR1 is SGHNT and CDR2 YENEEA. The CDR3 sequence is CASSFPGTGSGNEQFF. The CDR3 region has the DNA TGTGCCAGCAGCTTCCCCGGGACAGGGTCAGGCAATGAGCAGTTCTTC.

This clone was observed a handful of times. The rearrangement links TRBV6-1 to TRBJ2-1; no definite D call. V lost 3 bases, J lost 0 bases, and 9 bases lay in between. The CDR3 contains 15 residues. CDR1 and CDR2 from the germline V gene are MNHNS and SASEGT. The CDR3 DNA is TGTGCCAGCAGTGAGTTCTCTAGCTCCTACAATGAGCAGTTCTTC. It encodes CASSEFSSSYNEQFF.

V usage is TRBV18 and J usage is TRBJ1-1, with TRBD1 as a possible D gene (5 bases). Germline CDR1 and CDR2: KGHSH and LQKENI. V was cut by 0 bases and J by 1 base, with 15 bases left in between. This CDR3 region has 17 residues. CDR3 DNA: TGTGCCAGCTCACCACCGGGGCTCGGCCAGGCGAACACTGAAGCTTTCTTT. Protein product: CASSPPGLGQANTEAFF.